Listed below are T cell receptor beta chains from one sample, sequenced in a study of blood T cells in healthy people across ages. Via MiXCR, TCRdb re-called the 5' RACE reads, giving one row per CDR3 protein. The profile shows about 2 million distinct CDR3 sequences, about 49% of them singletons. Sequenced material: blood. The receptors here all came from a woman between 40 and 55 years old in good health. Each CDR3 is given with its conserved first and last residue. D genes are given only for firm matches. The size of a clone is reported for some rows only, either as once, few or many, or as a class for expanded clones.

j_gene: TRBJ2-5; d_gene: -; abundance: many; v_gene: TRBV28; CDR3nt: TGTGCCAGCAGTTTCACCCGAGGGCAAGAGACCCAGTACTTC; CDR3aa: CASSFTRGQETQYF
j_gene: TRBJ2-3; d_gene: -; abundance: many; v_gene: TRBV29-1; CDR3nt: TGCAGCGTTGGGGAGGGGGAAGCAGATACGCAGTATTTT; CDR3aa: CSVGEGEADTQYF
j_gene: TRBJ2-3; d_gene: -; abundance: -; v_gene: TRBV13; CDR3nt: TGTGCCAGCAGCTTCAGCACAGGGAACACAGATACGCAGTATTTT; CDR3aa: CASSFSTGNTDTQYF
j_gene: TRBJ2-7; d_gene: TRBD1; abundance: -; v_gene: TRBV28; CDR3nt: TGTGCCAGCAGTGGGGGACAGCTATACGAGCAGTACTTC; CDR3aa: CASSGGQLYEQYF
j_gene: TRBJ1-4; d_gene: -; abundance: -; v_gene: TRBV6-6; CDR3nt: TGTGCCAGCAGTTACCGGGGTCAGGGACTAAATGAAAAACTGTTTTTT; CDR3aa: CASSYRGQGLNEKLFF
j_gene: TRBJ1-5; d_gene: -; abundance: -; v_gene: TRBV6-2/TRBV6-3; CDR3nt: TGTGCCAGCAGTTACTTCCCAGGGCAGAGCAATCAGCCCCAGCATTTT; CDR3aa: CASSYFPGQSNQPQHF
j_gene: TRBJ2-5; d_gene: -; abundance: few; v_gene: TRBV20-1; CDR3nt: TGCAGTGCTAGCTGGAGAGAGACCCAGTACTTC; CDR3aa: CSASWRETQYF
j_gene: TRBJ2-3; d_gene: TRBD2; abundance: -; v_gene: TRBV27; CDR3nt: TGTGCCAGCAGTTTATACGCGGGGGGGCCGGCAGATACGCAGTATTTT; CDR3aa: CASSLYAGGPADTQYF
j_gene: TRBJ1-4; d_gene: -; abundance: -; v_gene: TRBV2; CDR3nt: TGTGCCAGCAGACGGTGGAGTAATGAAAAACTGTTTTTT; CDR3aa: CASRRWSNEKLFF
j_gene: TRBJ2-5; d_gene: TRBD2; abundance: -; v_gene: TRBV9; CDR3nt: TGTGCCAGCAGCGAAGCGGGGGGAGGGATGGAGACCCAGTACTTC; CDR3aa: CASSEAGGGMETQYF
j_gene: TRBJ2-3; d_gene: TRBD2; abundance: few; v_gene: TRBV27; CDR3nt: TGTGCCAGCAGCTCCCCTAGCGGAGACACAGATACGCAGTATTTT; CDR3aa: CASSSPSGDTDTQYF
j_gene: TRBJ2-3; d_gene: TRBD1; abundance: -; v_gene: TRBV7-2; CDR3nt: TGTGCCAGCAGCTCTAGAGGTCGGACAGGGCCAGATACGCAGTATTTT; CDR3aa: CASSSRGRTGPDTQYF
j_gene: TRBJ2-1; d_gene: -; abundance: -; v_gene: TRBV12-3/TRBV12-4; CDR3nt: TGTGCCAGCAGGGAACTAGAACCCCATAGCGATGAGCAGTTCTTC; CDR3aa: CASRELEPHSDEQFF
j_gene: TRBJ2-6; d_gene: -; abundance: -; v_gene: TRBV7-3; CDR3nt: TGTGCCAGCAGCTTCAAAGCTGGGGCCAACGTCCTGACTTTC; CDR3aa: CASSFKAGANVLTF
j_gene: TRBJ2-1; d_gene: -; abundance: -; v_gene: TRBV24-1; CDR3nt: TGTGCCACCAGTCATGGGGGGCTGGAGTCGGATGAGCAGTTCTTC; CDR3aa: CATSHGGLESDEQFF
j_gene: TRBJ1-4; d_gene: -; abundance: -; v_gene: TRBV7-2; CDR3nt: TGTGCCAGCAGCTCTTCAGGGATCCAAAGTGAAAAACTGTTTTTT; CDR3aa: CASSSSGIQSEKLFF
j_gene: TRBJ2-7; d_gene: -; abundance: -; v_gene: TRBV29-1; CDR3nt: TGCAGCGTTGAAGATATTAGGCAAGCAGTGGGAGAGGCCCAGTACTTC; CDR3aa: CSVEDIRQAVGEAQYF
j_gene: TRBJ2-7; d_gene: -; abundance: -; v_gene: TRBV20-1; CDR3nt: TGCAGTGCTGGCCGGCGGGACAGCCCCTACGAGCAGTACTTC; CDR3aa: CSAGRRDSPYEQYF
j_gene: TRBJ1-5; d_gene: -; abundance: -; v_gene: TRBV5-1; CDR3nt: TGCGCCAGCAGTTTCCAGCCAGGGAGCAATCAGCCCCAGCATTTT; CDR3aa: CASSFQPGSNQPQHF
j_gene: TRBJ2-7; d_gene: -; abundance: -; v_gene: TRBV24-1; CDR3nt: TGTGCCACCAGTGACTCCGGGACTCTCTCGGATGTACAGTACTTC; CDR3aa: CATSDSGTLSDVQYF
j_gene: TRBJ1-2; d_gene: TRBD1; abundance: -; v_gene: TRBV7-2; CDR3nt: TGTGCCAGCAGCATAACACCCGGGGACAGGCGGGGCGGCTACACCTTC; CDR3aa: CASSITPGDRRGGYTF
j_gene: TRBJ1-2; d_gene: -; abundance: few; v_gene: TRBV29-1; CDR3nt: TGCAGCGTTGACCTTAACCGAGATGGCTACACCTTC; CDR3aa: CSVDLNRDGYTF
j_gene: TRBJ1-2; d_gene: -; abundance: few; v_gene: TRBV7-9; CDR3nt: TGTGCCAGCAGCTTCTTGGATAACTATGGCTACACCTTC; CDR3aa: CASSFLDNYGYTF
j_gene: TRBJ1-3; d_gene: -; abundance: once; v_gene: TRBV2; CDR3nt: TGTGCCGGCGGGTTGGGAAACACCATATATTTT; CDR3aa: CAGGLGNTIYF
j_gene: TRBJ2-1; d_gene: TRBD2; abundance: -; v_gene: TRBV14; CDR3nt: TGTGCCAGCAGCCAAGTAAGGACTAGCGGGGGGCCTTTCGGCGACAATGAGCAGTTCTTC; CDR3aa: CASSQVRTSGGPFGDNEQFF
j_gene: TRBJ2-2; d_gene: TRBD2; abundance: -; v_gene: TRBV6-2/TRBV6-3; CDR3nt: TGTGCCAGCAGCAAACTAGCGGGGACCGGGGAGCTGTTTTTT; CDR3aa: CASSKLAGTGELFF
j_gene: TRBJ2-7; d_gene: TRBD1; abundance: few; v_gene: TRBV12-3/TRBV12-4; CDR3nt: TGTGCCAGCAGCTTCGGGACAGGGTTCCACGAGCAGTACTTC; CDR3aa: CASSFGTGFHEQYF
j_gene: TRBJ1-2; d_gene: -; abundance: few; v_gene: TRBV20-1; CDR3nt: TGCAGTGCTAGAGACAGTTGGAGGGTAAACTATGGCTACACCTTC; CDR3aa: CSARDSWRVNYGYTF
j_gene: TRBJ2-5; d_gene: -; abundance: -; v_gene: TRBV9; CDR3nt: TGTGCCAGCAGCGTAGCCGGCGCGACAGGACAAGAGACCCAGTACTTC; CDR3aa: CASSVAGATGQETQYF
j_gene: TRBJ2-7; d_gene: -; abundance: once; v_gene: TRBV5-1; CDR3nt: TGCGCCAGCAGCCCACGAACGACCGACTACGAGCAGTACTTC; CDR3aa: CASSPRTTDYEQYF
j_gene: TRBJ2-7; d_gene: -; abundance: -; v_gene: TRBV5-6; CDR3nt: TGTGCCAGCAGCTTGGGGCTCGGGGGGCAGAGTGACGAGCAGTACTTC; CDR3aa: CASSLGLGGQSDEQYF
j_gene: TRBJ2-5; d_gene: TRBD1; abundance: many; v_gene: TRBV15; CDR3nt: TGTGCCACCAGCAGAGAAAATACAGGGGAAGAGACCCAGTACTTC; CDR3aa: CATSRENTGEETQYF
j_gene: TRBJ2-1; d_gene: TRBD2; abundance: once; v_gene: TRBV2; CDR3nt: TGTGCCAGCAGTGAGGTGGATAGCGGGGTACCTTACAATGAGCAGTTCTTC; CDR3aa: CASSEVDSGVPYNEQFF
j_gene: TRBJ2-3; d_gene: -; abundance: -; v_gene: TRBV5-1; CDR3nt: TGCGCCAGCAGCTTGGAGGCATCCCGGTCGGATACGCAGTATTTT; CDR3aa: CASSLEASRSDTQYF
j_gene: TRBJ1-2; d_gene: -; abundance: few; v_gene: TRBV7-2; CDR3nt: TGTGCCAGCAGCTTACAGTCGGAGAGAGGTGGCTACACCTTC; CDR3aa: CASSLQSERGGYTF
j_gene: TRBJ1-2; d_gene: -; abundance: -; v_gene: TRBV12-3/TRBV12-4; CDR3nt: TGTGCCAGCAGTTTGCGGGACACGGACATACTAAACTATGGCTACACCTTC; CDR3aa: CASSLRDTDILNYGYTF
j_gene: TRBJ2-1; d_gene: -; abundance: -; v_gene: TRBV4-3; CDR3nt: TGCGCCAACAGCCAAGACTACTACAATGAGCAGTTCTTC; CDR3aa: CANSQDYYNEQFF
j_gene: TRBJ2-1; d_gene: TRBD1; abundance: few; v_gene: TRBV6-2/TRBV6-3; CDR3nt: TGTGCCAGCAGTTACTACTTCGGACAGGGAGACAATGAGCAGTTCTTC; CDR3aa: CASSYYFGQGDNEQFF
j_gene: TRBJ2-3; d_gene: TRBD1; abundance: many; v_gene: TRBV4-3; CDR3nt: TGCGCCAGCAGTCCAGGGGGTGTGACAGATACGCAGTATTTT; CDR3aa: CASSPGGVTDTQYF
j_gene: TRBJ2-4; d_gene: TRBD2; abundance: -; v_gene: TRBV7-2; CDR3nt: TGTGCCAGCAGTGGGACTAGCGGGGGGGCACGGGAGCAGTACTTC; CDR3aa: CASSGTSGGAREQYF
j_gene: TRBJ1-1; d_gene: -; abundance: -; v_gene: TRBV6-2/TRBV6-3; CDR3nt: TGTGCCAGCAGTTACTCGCTTTTGGATGGGACAAGGTACACTGAAGCTTTCTTT; CDR3aa: CASSYSLLDGTRYTEAFF
j_gene: TRBJ2-1; d_gene: -; abundance: -; v_gene: TRBV27; CDR3nt: TGTGCCAGCAGTTTATCGGGGATAGCGGCCTACAATGAGCAGTTCTTC; CDR3aa: CASSLSGIAAYNEQFF
j_gene: TRBJ2-1; d_gene: TRBD2; abundance: -; v_gene: TRBV5-4; CDR3nt: TGTGCCATTCGGGATAAAACGGGGGGGCAGGAGCAGTTCTTC; CDR3aa: CAIRDKTGGQEQFF
j_gene: TRBJ1-2; d_gene: -; abundance: once; v_gene: TRBV20-1; CDR3nt: TGCAGTGCGTCGGACAGATTCGACTATGGCTACACCTTC; CDR3aa: CSASDRFDYGYTF
j_gene: TRBJ2-7; d_gene: -; abundance: -; v_gene: TRBV5-5; CDR3nt: TGTGCCAGCAGCTTGGAGGGTGGGTCTCACGAGCAGTACTTC; CDR3aa: CASSLEGGSHEQYF
j_gene: TRBJ1-2; d_gene: -; abundance: few; v_gene: TRBV28; CDR3nt: TGTGCCAGCAGGGTGACACGAGATGGCTACACCTTC; CDR3aa: CASRVTRDGYTF
j_gene: TRBJ2-1; d_gene: TRBD2; abundance: -; v_gene: TRBV4-3; CDR3nt: TGCGCCAGCAGCCAAGATTACGGGGGGGCCGGAGGGGAGCAGTTCTTC; CDR3aa: CASSQDYGGAGGEQFF
j_gene: TRBJ1-5; d_gene: TRBD1; abundance: few; v_gene: TRBV3-1; CDR3nt: TGTGCCAGCAGTCCGACAGGGGGCGAAGGGCAGCCCCAGCATTTT; CDR3aa: CASSPTGGEGQPQHF
j_gene: TRBJ1-1; d_gene: -; abundance: -; v_gene: TRBV5-6; CDR3nt: TGTGCCAGCAGCTCGCACCCCTCAGGGGTTTGGACTGAAGCTTTCTTT; CDR3aa: CASSSHPSGVWTEAFF
j_gene: TRBJ2-3; d_gene: TRBD1; abundance: -; v_gene: TRBV7-2; CDR3nt: TGTGCCAGCAGGGGGGACAGGGGCCCCACAGATACGCAGTATTTT; CDR3aa: CASRGDRGPTDTQYF
j_gene: TRBJ2-7; d_gene: TRBD1; abundance: many; v_gene: TRBV27; CDR3nt: TGTGCCAGCAGTTTATCCGGACAGGTGAGGACCTACGAGCAGTACTTC; CDR3aa: CASSLSGQVRTYEQYF
j_gene: TRBJ2-1; d_gene: -; abundance: -; v_gene: TRBV4-1; CDR3nt: TGCGCCAGCAGCCACGCACCGAACTCCTACAATGAGCAGTTCTTC; CDR3aa: CASSHAPNSYNEQFF
j_gene: TRBJ2-3; d_gene: -; abundance: many; v_gene: TRBV6-6; CDR3nt: TGTGCCAGCAGGGCGCCCGACACAGATACGCAGTATTTT; CDR3aa: CASRAPDTDTQYF
j_gene: TRBJ1-1; d_gene: -; abundance: -; v_gene: TRBV6-5; CDR3nt: TGTGCCAGCGCCTCAGTAAACACTGAAGCTTTCTTT; CDR3aa: CASASVNTEAFF
j_gene: TRBJ1-2; d_gene: TRBD1; abundance: -; v_gene: TRBV19; CDR3nt: TGTGCCAGTAGTATATCTGGGACAGGCGGCTATGGCTACACCTTC; CDR3aa: CASSISGTGGYGYTF
j_gene: TRBJ2-1; d_gene: -; abundance: -; v_gene: TRBV24-1; CDR3nt: TGTGCCACCAGTGATTCGACCCGAAATGAGCAGTTCTTC; CDR3aa: CATSDSTRNEQFF
j_gene: TRBJ2-3; d_gene: TRBD1; abundance: -; v_gene: TRBV5-1; CDR3nt: TGCGCCAGCAACCCCGGACAGGGGAGTATAGATACGCAGTATTTT; CDR3aa: CASNPGQGSIDTQYF
j_gene: TRBJ2-4; d_gene: -; abundance: few; v_gene: TRBV28; CDR3nt: TGTGCCAGCAGTTTTTCAAAGCAGGGCAGTGGCCAGTACTTC; CDR3aa: CASSFSKQGSGQYF
j_gene: TRBJ1-5; d_gene: -; abundance: -; v_gene: TRBV7-2; CDR3nt: TGTGCCAGCAGCCCTCAGCGCATTCAGCCCCAGCATTTT; CDR3aa: CASSPQRIQPQHF
j_gene: TRBJ2-1; d_gene: TRBD2; abundance: -; v_gene: TRBV19; CDR3nt: TGTGCCAGTACAATGAGGGCTAGCGGGGGGCGGCCCTCCTACAATGAGCAGTTCTTC; CDR3aa: CASTMRASGGRPSYNEQFF